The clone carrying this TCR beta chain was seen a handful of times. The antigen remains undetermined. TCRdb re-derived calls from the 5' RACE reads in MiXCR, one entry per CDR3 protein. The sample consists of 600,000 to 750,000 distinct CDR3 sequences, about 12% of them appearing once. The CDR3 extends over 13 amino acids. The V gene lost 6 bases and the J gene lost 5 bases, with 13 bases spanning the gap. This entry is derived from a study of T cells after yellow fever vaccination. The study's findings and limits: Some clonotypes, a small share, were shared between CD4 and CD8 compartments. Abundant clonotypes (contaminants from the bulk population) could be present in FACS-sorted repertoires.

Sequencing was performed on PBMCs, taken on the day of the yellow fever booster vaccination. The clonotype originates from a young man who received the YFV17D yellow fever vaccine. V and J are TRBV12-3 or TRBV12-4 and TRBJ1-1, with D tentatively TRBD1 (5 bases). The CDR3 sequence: CASSLAWGTEAFF. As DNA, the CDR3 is TGTGCCAGCAGCCTGGCTTGGGGGACTGAAGCTTTCTTT.